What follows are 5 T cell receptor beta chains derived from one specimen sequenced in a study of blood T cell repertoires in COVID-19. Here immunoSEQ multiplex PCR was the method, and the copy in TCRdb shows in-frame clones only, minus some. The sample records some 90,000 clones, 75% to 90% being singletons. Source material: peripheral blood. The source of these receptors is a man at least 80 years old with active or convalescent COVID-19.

The CDR3 here is CASSQGTSGYEQYF. Written as DNA, the CDR3 is TGTGCCAGCTCACAGGGGACTAGCGGGTACGAGCAGTACTTC. This sequence joins TRBV18 and TRBJ2-7; 12 nucleotides line up with TRBD2. Trimming removed 4 bases from V and 4 bases from J; junction bases left unmatched: 2. Germline V gene sequence: CDR1 KGHSH, CDR2 LQKENI. The length of the CDR3 is 14 residues.

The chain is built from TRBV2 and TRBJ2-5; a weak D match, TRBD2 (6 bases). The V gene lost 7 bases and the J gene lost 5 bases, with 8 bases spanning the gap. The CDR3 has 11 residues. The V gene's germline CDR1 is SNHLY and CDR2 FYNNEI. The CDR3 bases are TGTGCCAGCAAGGAGGGGGAGACCCAGTACTTC. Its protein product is CASKEGETQYF.

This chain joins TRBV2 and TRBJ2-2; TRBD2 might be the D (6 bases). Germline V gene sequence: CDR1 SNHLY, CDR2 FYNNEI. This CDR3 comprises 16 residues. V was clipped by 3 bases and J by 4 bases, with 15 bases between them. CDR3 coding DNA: TGTGCCAGCAGTGAGAGCTTAAAGGAGGGCACCGGGGAGCTGTTTTTT. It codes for CASSESLKEGTGELFF.

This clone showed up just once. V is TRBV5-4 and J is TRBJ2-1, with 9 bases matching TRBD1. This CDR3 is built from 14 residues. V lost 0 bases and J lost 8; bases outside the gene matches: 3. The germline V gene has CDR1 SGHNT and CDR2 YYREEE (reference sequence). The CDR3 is CASSLGQGGDEQFF. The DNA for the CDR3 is TGTGCCAGCAGCTTGGGACAGGGGGGGGATGAGCAGTTCTTC.

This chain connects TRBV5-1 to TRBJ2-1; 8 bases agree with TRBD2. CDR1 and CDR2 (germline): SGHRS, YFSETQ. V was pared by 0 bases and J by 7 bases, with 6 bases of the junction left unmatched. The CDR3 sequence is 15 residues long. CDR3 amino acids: CASSLAAGVKNEQFF. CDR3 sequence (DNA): TGCGCCAGCAGCTTGGCAGCGGGAGTTAAGAATGAGCAGTTCTTC.